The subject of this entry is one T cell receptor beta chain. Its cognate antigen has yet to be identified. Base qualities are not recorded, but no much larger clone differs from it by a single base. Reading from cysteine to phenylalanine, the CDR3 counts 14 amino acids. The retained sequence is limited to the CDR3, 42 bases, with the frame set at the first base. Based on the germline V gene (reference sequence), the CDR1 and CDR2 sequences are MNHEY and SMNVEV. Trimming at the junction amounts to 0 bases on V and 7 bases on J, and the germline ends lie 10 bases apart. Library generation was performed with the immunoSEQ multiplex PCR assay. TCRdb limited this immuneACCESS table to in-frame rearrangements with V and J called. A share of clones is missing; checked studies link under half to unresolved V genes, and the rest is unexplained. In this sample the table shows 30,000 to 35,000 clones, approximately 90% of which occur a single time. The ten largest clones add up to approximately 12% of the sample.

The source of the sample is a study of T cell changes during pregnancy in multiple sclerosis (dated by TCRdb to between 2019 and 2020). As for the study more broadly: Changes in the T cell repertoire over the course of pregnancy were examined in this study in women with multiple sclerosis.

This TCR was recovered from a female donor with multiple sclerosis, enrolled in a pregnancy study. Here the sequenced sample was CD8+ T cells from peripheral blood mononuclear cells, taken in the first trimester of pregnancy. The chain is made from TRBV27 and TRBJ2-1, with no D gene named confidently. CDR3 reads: CASSLSIGSNEQFF. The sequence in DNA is TGTGCCAGCAGTTTATCAATCGGGTCGAATGAGCAGTTCTTC.